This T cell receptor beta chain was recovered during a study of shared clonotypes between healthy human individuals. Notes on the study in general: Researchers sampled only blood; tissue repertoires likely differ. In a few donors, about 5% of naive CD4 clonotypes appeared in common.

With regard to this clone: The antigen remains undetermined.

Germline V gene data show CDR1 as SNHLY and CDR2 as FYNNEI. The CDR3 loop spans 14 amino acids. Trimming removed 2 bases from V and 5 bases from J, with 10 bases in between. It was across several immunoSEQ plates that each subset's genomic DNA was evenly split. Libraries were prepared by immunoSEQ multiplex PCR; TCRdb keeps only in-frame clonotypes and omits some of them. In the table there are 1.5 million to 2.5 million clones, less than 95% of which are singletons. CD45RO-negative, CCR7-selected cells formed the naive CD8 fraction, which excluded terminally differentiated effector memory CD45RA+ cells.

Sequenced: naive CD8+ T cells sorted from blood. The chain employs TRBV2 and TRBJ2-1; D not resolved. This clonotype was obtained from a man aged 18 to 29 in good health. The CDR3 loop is CASSESPEDNEQFF. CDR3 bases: TGTGCCAGCAGTGAAAGTCCGGAAGACAATGAGCAGTTCTTC.